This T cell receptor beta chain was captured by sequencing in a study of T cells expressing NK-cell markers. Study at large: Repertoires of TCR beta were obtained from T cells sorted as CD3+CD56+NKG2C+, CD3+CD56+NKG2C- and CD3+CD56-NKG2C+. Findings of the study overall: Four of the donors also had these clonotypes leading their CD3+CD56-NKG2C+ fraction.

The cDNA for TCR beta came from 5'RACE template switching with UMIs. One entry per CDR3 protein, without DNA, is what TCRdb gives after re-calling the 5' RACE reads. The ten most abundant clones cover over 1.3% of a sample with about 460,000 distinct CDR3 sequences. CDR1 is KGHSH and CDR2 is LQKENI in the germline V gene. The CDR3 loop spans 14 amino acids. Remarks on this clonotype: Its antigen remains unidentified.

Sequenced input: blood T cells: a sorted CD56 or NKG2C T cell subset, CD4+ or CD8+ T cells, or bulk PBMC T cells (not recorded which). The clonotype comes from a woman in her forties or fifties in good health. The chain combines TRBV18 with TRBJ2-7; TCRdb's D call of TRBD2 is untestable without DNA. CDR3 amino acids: CASSLSQTPYEQYF.